Shown below are 8 T cell receptor beta chains from a single sample sequenced in a study of T cells expressing NK-cell markers. From its re-call of the 5' RACE reads, TCRdb lists each CDR3 protein once, without DNA. In all, the sample yields about half a million distinct CDR3 sequences. Input material: blood T cells: a sorted CD56 or NKG2C T cell subset, CD4+ or CD8+ T cells, or bulk PBMC T cells (not recorded which). The receptors shown here come from a woman between 50 and 59 years old in good health.

The CDR3 is CASSGDRGRITSGRAVGELFF. This chain links TRBV19 with TRBJ2-2; checking the TCRdb D call of TRBD2 is not possible without DNA. The CDR3 sequence is 21 residues long. Germline V gives CDR1 LNHDA, CDR2 SQIVND (reference sequence).

The chain has TRBV25-1 and TRBJ2-1; there is no DNA to check the TCRdb D call of TRBD2. This CDR3 comprises 14 residues. Germline V gene lookup returns CDR1 MGHDK and CDR2 SYGVNS. The CDR3 is CASWGSGSYNEQFF.

The CDR3 protein is CSAYERTGTDTQYF. The chain employs TRBV20-1 and TRBJ2-3; lacking DNA, the TRBD2 call made by TCRdb goes unchecked. CDR1 and CDR2 from the germline V gene are DFQATT and SNEGSKA (reference sequence). The CDR3 is 14 residues long.

This CDR3 reads CSVSRTGSETDTQYF. This sequence joins TRBV29-1 and TRBJ2-3; TCRdb lists TRBD1, though no DNA is available to test this call. Germline V gene lookup returns CDR1 SQVTM and CDR2 ANQGSEA. The CDR3 runs 15 residues.

This chain joins TRBV6-4 and TRBJ2-2. This CDR3 has 13 residues. In germline, CDR1 is MRHNA, CDR2 SNTAGT. CDR3 in amino acids: CASSDRNTGELFF.

The genes are TRBV7-9 and TRBJ2-1; TCRdb designates TRBD1, a call that cannot be tested without DNA. CDR3 length: 16 residues. CDR1 is SEHNR, CDR2 FQNEAQ, per germline (reference sequence). The CDR3: CASSPRGRRSWGEQFF.

The genes are TRBV27 and TRBJ2-7; TCRdb names TRBD2, which stays unverified in the absence of DNA. Per germline, CDR1 MNHEY and CDR2 SMNVEV (reference sequence). The CDR3 spans 11 residues. The CDR3 reads CATGLRYEQYF.

The genes are TRBV20-1 and TRBJ2-2; the TCRdb call, TRBD2, lacks DNA for checking. The CDR3 extends over 19 amino acids. Per germline, CDR1 DFQATT and CDR2 SNEGSKA (reference sequence). CDR3 in amino acids: CSARLEGGKLASSTGELFF.